This paragraph covers one T cell receptor (beta chain) sequence. The antigen is not known. Primers included in the PCR were 60 Vbeta and 13 Jbeta primers. Assay: immunoSEQ multiplex PCR; the TCRdb copy retains only in-frame clones and omits some. The sample lists tens of thousands of clones; roughly 90% were seen once. Trimming stripped 0 bases from V and 10 bases from J, with 13 bases between. The CDR3 extends over 13 amino acids. Germline V lookup: CDR1 SGHRS, CDR2 YFSETQ. The data stem from a study of cytomegalovirus exposure and HLA in healthy donors. On the study more broadly: In a previous analysis, 110 million or so unique TCR beta sequences were found from some 180 million T cells. Out of around 360 genotyped donors, roughly 78% belonged to the Caucasian-associated ancestry cluster.

Study-level results: Excluded: some indistinguishable V segments such as TRBV6-2 and TRBV6-3.

The J gene is TRBJ1-1, the V gene TRBV5-1, with D possibly TRBD1 on 6 matching bases. The receptor was isolated from a woman aged 18-29 years in good health and CMV-seronegative. The sample taken for sequencing was PBMCs. In nucleotides, the CDR3 is TGCGCCAGCAGCTTGGGGGCAGGGGAGGGAGCTTTCTTT. Its translation is CASSLGAGEGAFF.